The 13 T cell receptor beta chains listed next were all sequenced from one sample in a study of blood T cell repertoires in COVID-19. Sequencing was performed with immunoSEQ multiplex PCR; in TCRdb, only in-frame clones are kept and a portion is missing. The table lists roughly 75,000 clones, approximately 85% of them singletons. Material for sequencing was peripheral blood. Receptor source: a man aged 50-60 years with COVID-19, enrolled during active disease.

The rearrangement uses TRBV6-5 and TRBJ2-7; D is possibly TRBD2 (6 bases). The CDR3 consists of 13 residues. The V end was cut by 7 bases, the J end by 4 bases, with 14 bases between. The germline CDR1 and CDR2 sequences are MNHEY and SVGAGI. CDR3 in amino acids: CASKSGAGYEQYF. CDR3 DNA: TGTGCCAGCAAGTCCGGGGCGGGGTACGAGCAGTACTTC.

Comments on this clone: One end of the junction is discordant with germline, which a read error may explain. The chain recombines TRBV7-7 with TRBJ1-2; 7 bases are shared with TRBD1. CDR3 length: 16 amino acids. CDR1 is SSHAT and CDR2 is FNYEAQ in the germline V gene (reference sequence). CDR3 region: CASSTYRGPFYRGYTF. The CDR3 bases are TGTGCTAGCAGCACCTACAGGGGACCCTTTTATCGTGGCTACACCTTC.

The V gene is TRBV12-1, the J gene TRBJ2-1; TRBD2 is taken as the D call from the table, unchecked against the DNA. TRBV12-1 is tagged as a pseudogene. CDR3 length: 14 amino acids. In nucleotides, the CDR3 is TGTGCCAGCCGGGGGGGAAGGGGGCATAATGAGCAGTTCTTC. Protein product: CASRGGRGHNEQFF.

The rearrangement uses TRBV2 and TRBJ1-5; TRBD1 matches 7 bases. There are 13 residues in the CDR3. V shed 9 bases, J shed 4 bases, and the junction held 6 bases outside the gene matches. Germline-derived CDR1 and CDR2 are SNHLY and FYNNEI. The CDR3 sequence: CASTTGRNQPQHF. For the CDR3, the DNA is TGTGCCAGTACGACAGGGAGGAATCAGCCCCAGCATTTT.

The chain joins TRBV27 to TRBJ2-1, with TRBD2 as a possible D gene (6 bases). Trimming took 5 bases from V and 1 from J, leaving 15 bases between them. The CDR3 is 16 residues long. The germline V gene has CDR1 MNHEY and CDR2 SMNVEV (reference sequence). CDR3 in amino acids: CASSVGPGVSYNEQFF. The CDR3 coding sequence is TGTGCCAGCAGTGTCGGTCCGGGAGTTTCCTACAATGAGCAGTTCTTC.

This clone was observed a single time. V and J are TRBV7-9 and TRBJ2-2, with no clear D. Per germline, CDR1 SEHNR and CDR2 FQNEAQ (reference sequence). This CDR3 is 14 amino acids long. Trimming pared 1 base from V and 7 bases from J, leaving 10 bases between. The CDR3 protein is CASSLEGVGGELFF. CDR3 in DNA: TGTGCCAGCAGCTTAGAAGGAGTTGGCGGGGAGCTGTTTTTT. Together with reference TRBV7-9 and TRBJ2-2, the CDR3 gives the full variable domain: DTGVSQNPRHKITKRGQNVTFRCDPISEHNRLYWYRQTLGQGPEFLTYFQNEAQLEKSRLLSDRFSAERPKGSFSTLEIQRTEQGDSAMYLCASSLEGVGGELFFGEGSRLTVL.

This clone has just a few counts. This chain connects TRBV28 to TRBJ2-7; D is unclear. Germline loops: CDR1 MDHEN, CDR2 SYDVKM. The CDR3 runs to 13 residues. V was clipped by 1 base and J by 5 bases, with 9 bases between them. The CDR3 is CASSLSGFDEQYF. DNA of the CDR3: TGTGCCAGCAGTTTATCCGGTTTTGACGAGCAGTACTTC. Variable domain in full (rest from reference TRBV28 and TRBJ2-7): DVKVTQSSRYLVKRTGEKVFLECVQDMDHENMFWYRQDPGLGLRLIYFSYDVKMKEKGDIPEGYSVSREKKERFSLILESASTNQTSMYLCASSLSGFDEQYFGPGTRLTVT.

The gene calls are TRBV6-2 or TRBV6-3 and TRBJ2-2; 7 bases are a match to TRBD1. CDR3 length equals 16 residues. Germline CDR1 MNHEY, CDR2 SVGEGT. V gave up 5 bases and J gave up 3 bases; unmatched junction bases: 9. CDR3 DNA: TGTGCCAGCAGTCCCTTAACAGGGGTGGACACCGGGGAGCTGTTTTTT. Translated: CASSPLTGVDTGELFF.

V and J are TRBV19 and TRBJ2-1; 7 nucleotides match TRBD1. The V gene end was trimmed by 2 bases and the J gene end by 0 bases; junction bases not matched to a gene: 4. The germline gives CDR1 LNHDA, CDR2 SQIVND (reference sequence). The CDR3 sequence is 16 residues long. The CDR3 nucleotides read TGTGCCAGTAGTATATGGGCAGGGGGCTCCTACAATGAGCAGTTCTTC. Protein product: CASSIWAGGSYNEQFF.

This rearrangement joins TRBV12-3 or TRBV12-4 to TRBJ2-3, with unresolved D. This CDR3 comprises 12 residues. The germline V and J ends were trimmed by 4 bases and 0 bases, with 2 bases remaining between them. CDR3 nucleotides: TGTGCCAGCAGTTCTAGCACAGATACGCAGTATTTT. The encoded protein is CASSSSTDTQYF.

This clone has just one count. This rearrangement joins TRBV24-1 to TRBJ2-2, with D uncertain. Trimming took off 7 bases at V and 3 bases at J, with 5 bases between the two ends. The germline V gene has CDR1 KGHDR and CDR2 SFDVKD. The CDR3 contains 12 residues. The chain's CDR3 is CATRSDTGELFF. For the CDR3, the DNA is TGTGCCACCAGGAGCGACACCGGGGAGCTGTTTTTT.

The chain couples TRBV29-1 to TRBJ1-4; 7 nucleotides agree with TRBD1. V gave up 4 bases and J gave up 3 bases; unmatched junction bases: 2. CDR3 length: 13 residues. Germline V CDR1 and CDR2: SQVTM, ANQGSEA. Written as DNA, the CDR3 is TGCAGCGTTGCGACAGGGCCTAATGAAAAACTGTTTTTT. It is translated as CSVATGPNEKLFF.

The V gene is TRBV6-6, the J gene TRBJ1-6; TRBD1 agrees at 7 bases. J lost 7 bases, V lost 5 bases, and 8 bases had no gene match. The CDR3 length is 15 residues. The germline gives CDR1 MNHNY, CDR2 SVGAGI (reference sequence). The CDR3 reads CASSKRDSKNSPLHF. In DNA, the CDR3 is TGTGCCAGCAGTAAACGGGACAGTAAGAATTCACCCCTCCACTTT.